This T cell receptor (beta chain) was retrieved from a study of CD8+ T cells in alopecia areata. Study-wide points: In scalp, tofacitinib significantly decreased clonality and expanded CD8+ clones among the top 100.

The authors extracted RNA and reverse transcribed it into cDNA as the sequencing template. Clones were read by immunoSEQ multiplex PCR, and TCRdb kept only the in-frame ones, dropping some. Of some 200,000 clones listed, about 50% are singletons. Described treatment: oral pan-JAK inhibitor, 5-10 mg twice daily. As regards this clone: The antigen is not known.

Germline CDR1 SNHLY, CDR2 FYNNEI. The CDR3 is made up of 16 amino acids. J was trimmed by 4 bases and V by 4 bases; bases with no gene match: 10. The rearrangement joins TRBV2 to TRBJ1-5; 7 bases align to TRBD1. The clonotype was recovered from a human donor with alopecia areata. This sample comprised CD4+ T cells sorted from blood, obtained at week 4, from a patient treated with tofacitinib. For the CDR3, the DNA is TGTGCCAGCAGTGCCTCCATTGACAGGGCAAATCAGCCCCAGCATTTT. Translation: CASSASIDRANQPQHF.